This TCR beta chain comes out of a study of blood T cell repertoires in COVID-19. V lost 6 bases and J lost 6, with 18 bases in between. The CDR3 spans 13 residues. Germline CDR1 reads SQVTM; CDR2 reads ANQGSEA. Clones were read by immunoSEQ multiplex PCR, and TCRdb kept only the in-frame ones, dropping some. The table shows 45,000 to 70,000 clones, with around 70% occurring only once. The J gene is TRBJ2-7, the V gene TRBV29-1; D perhaps matches TRBD2 (7 bases). This TCR was sampled from a woman aged 50 to 60 with active or convalescent COVID-19. Sequencing was done on a sample of peripheral blood. This CDR3 reads CSVGGAAAAEQYF. The CDR3 coding sequence is TGCAGCGTGGGGGGGGCAGCTGCGGCCGAGCAGTACTTC.